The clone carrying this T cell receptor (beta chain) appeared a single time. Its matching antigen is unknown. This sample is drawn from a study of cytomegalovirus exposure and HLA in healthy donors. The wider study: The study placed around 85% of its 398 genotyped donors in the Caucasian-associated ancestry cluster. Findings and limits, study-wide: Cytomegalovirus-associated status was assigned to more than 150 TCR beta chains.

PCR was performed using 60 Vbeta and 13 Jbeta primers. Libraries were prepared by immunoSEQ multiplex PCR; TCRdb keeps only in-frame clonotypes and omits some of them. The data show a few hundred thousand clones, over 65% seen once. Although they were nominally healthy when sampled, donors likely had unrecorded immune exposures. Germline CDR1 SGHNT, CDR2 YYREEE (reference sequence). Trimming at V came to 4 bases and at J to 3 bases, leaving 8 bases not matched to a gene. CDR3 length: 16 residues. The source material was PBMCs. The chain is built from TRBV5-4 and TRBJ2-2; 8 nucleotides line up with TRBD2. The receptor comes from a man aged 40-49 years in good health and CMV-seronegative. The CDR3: CASSHTRGGDTGELFF. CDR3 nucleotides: TGTGCCAGCAGCCACACCCGGGGGGGCGACACCGGGGAGCTGTTTTTT.